This TCR beta chain derives from a study of T cells after yellow fever vaccination. The authors made TCR cDNA by 5'RACE template switching, adding a universal primer site and UMIs. TCRdb re-called the 5' RACE reads through MiXCR, storing one row per CDR3 protein. Here the sample spans some 200,000 distinct CDR3 sequences, roughly 3% being singletons. The germline V gene encodes CDR1 SEHNR and CDR2 FQNEAQ (reference sequence). The V gene lost 1 base and the J gene lost 3 bases, with 14 bases spanning the gap. CDR3 size: 16 residues. The study, taken as a whole, reports: At 95% to 96% for CD4 and about 88% for CD8, most primary-vaccination clones showed up again after the booster. Peak timing came faster in the weaker secondary response, day 5 versus 15.

This clonotype was seen only a few times. Its antigen is undetermined. This receptor was obtained from a man aged 18 to 29 who received the YFV17D yellow fever vaccine. The J gene is TRBJ2-3, the V gene TRBV7-9, with D tentatively TRBD1 (6 bases). Sequences were derived from CD4+ T cells sorted from PBMCs, sampled 10 days after the yellow fever booster vaccination. The CDR3 is CASSLGVQTGTDTQYF. The CDR3 bases are TGTGCCAGCAGCTTAGGGGTCCAAACAGGGACAGATACGCAGTATTTT.